The T cell receptor beta chain under discussion was sequenced for a study of cytotoxic CD8 clonotypes in ibrutinib-treated CLL. This CDR3 spans 15 amino acids. The V gene's germline CDR1 is SNHLY and CDR2 FYNNEI. Trimming cost V 5 bases and J 0 bases; bases outside gene matches: 3. Investigators sought sequencing depths of between 1 in 200,000 and 1 in 1 million T cells. Clones were read by immunoSEQ multiplex PCR, and TCRdb kept only the in-frame ones, dropping some. The sample yields 11,000 to 15,000 clones, over 50% seen once. The chain uses TRBV2 and TRBJ2-7; TRBD1 agrees at 11 bases. Sequencing was performed on PBMCs, taken at an approximately 23-month disease-progression time point, from a patient treated with ibrutinib. The receptor's source is a human donor with chronic lymphocytic leukemia. The CDR3 here is CASSKDRGRSYEQYF. In nucleotides, the CDR3 is TGTGCCAGCAGTAAGGACAGGGGGCGCTCCTACGAGCAGTACTTC.